Below, 20 T cell receptor beta chains from the same sample are listed, as sequenced in a study of blood T cell repertoires in COVID-19 (TCRdb year 2020). Receptor amplification or capture employed the immunoSEQ multiplex PCR assay. Imported from immuneACCESS, the table was reduced by TCRdb to in-frame sequences with V and J called. These copies leave out some clones; in studies compared against another copy, an unresolved V gene accounts for under half, and the cause of the remainder is not known. In all, the sample holds about 140,000 clones, and around 81% of those were seen once. The ten largest clones add up to around 8.2% of the sample. The sample taken for sequencing was peripheral blood. The receptors derive from a human donor in a cohort sampled during active COVID-19.

This sequence joins TRBV19 and TRBJ2-3; TRBD2 agrees at 8 bases. Germline values: CDR1 LNHDA, CDR2 SQIVND (reference sequence). Trimming at V came to 7 bases and at J to 2 bases, leaving 8 bases not matched to a gene. CDR3 length equals 15 residues. The CDR3 here is CASKLTSGATDTQYF. The CDR3 region has the DNA TGTGCCAGTAAACTTACTAGCGGTGCCACAGATACGCAGTATTTT.

J is TRBJ1-2 and V is TRBV5-1, with 9 bases lining up with TRBD1. CDR3 length: 17 amino acids. CDR1 is SGHRS and CDR2 is YFSETQ in the germline V gene. V shed 4 bases and J 4 bases; nucleotides not matched to a gene: 14. The CDR3 loop reads CASSLHRRQGGAYGYTF. As DNA, the CDR3 is TGCGCCAGCAGCCTCCACCGTCGACAGGGGGGTGCCTATGGCTACACCTTC. Complete variable domain (other parts from reference TRBV5-1 and TRBJ1-2): KAGVTQTPRYLIKTRGQQVTLSCSPISGHRSVSWYQQTPGQGLQFLFEYFSETQRNKGNFPGRFSGRQFSNSRSEMNVSTLELGDSALYLCASSLHRRQGGAYGYTFGSGTRLTVV.

This clone was seen only a few times. The chain employs TRBV27 and TRBJ2-2; TRBD1 matches at 7 bases. Looked up from germline, CDR1 is MNHEY and CDR2 is SMNVEV (reference sequence). V lost 6 bases, J lost 5 bases, and 9 bases stayed unmatched. The CDR3 loop spans 15 amino acids. Written as DNA, the CDR3 is TGTGCCAGCAGCCCTACCAGGGGGTATACCGGGGAGCTGTTTTTT. Residues: CASSPTRGYTGELFF.

The rearrangement uses TRBV18 and TRBJ1-1, with D unclear. Germline V CDR1 and CDR2: KGHSH, LQKENI. There are 16 residues in the CDR3. Trimming shortened V by 1 base and J by 1 base, and 13 bases separated the two germline ends. CDR3 region: CASSPRVTTRNTEAFF. As DNA, the CDR3 is TGTGCCAGCTCACCACGGGTTACAACTAGGAACACTGAAGCTTTCTTT.

A single count supports this clone. The rearrangement joins TRBV5-1 to TRBJ2-7; the match to TRBD2 covers 11 bases. The CDR3 spans 16 residues. Germline CDR1 is SGHRS and CDR2 is YFSETQ. The V segment lost 4 bases and the J segment 2 bases; nucleotides outside the gene matches: 8. The CDR3 spells CASSSGTSGTTYEQYF. In DNA, the CDR3 is TGCGCCAGCAGCAGCGGGACTAGCGGAACCACCTACGAGCAGTACTTC.

The V call is TRBV6-5, the J call TRBJ2-7; a possible D gene is TRBD2 (6 bases). The germline CDR1 and CDR2 sequences are MNHEY and SVGAGI. Deletions cut 6 bases from V and 6 bases from J, with 9 bases between. The length of the CDR3 is 11 residues. CDR3 coding DNA: TGTGCCAGCAGGGCGGGGTTCGAGCAGTACTTC. This translates into CASRAGFEQYF.

The chain joins TRBV21-1 to TRBJ1-5. TRBV21-1 is termed a pseudogene. The CDR3 spans 17 residues. CDR3 nucleotide sequence: TGTGCCAGCAGCAAAAGTTATGGATTGCGGGGTGATCGGCCCCAGCATTTT. This encodes CASSKSYGLRGDRPQHF.

This clone was detected only a few times. The chain links TRBV5-1 to TRBJ2-3; 12 bases are a match to TRBD2. Germline CDR1 SGHRS, CDR2 YFSETQ. There are 15 residues in the CDR3. The ends lost 2 bases at V and 4 bases at J; junction bases unmatched: 2. CDR3 nucleotides: TGCGCCAGCAGCTTTACTAGCGGGAGGTCAGATACGCAGTATTTT. Its translation: CASSFTSGRSDTQYF. Looking up the rest from reference TRBV5-1 and TRBJ2-3 gives the full variable domain: KAGVTQTPRYLIKTRGQQVTLSCSPISGHRSVSWYQQTPGQGLQFLFEYFSETQRNKGNFPGRFSGRQFSNSRSEMNVSTLELGDSALYLCASSFTSGRSDTQYFGPGTRLTVL.

This clone came up once. This chain joins TRBV6-5 and TRBJ2-7; D call uncertain. The CDR3 is 15 amino acids. Germline CDR1 is MNHEY and CDR2 is SVGAGI. Between the trimmed V and J ends, which lost 2 bases and 2 bases, there was a span of 13 bases. CDR3 in amino acids: CASSYSDSRPYEQYF. The DNA of the CDR3 is TGTGCCAGCAGTTACAGCGACTCCCGCCCCTACGAGCAGTACTTC.

This clone has more than one count but fewer than ten. The V call is TRBV3-1 (or the pseudogene TRBV3-2), the J call TRBJ2-1; 7 positions match TRBD2. The CDR3 runs 13 residues. The trim removed 4 bases at V and 7 bases at J, leaving 4 bases unmatched. Germline V gives CDR1 LGHDT, CDR2 YNNKEL (reference sequence). The CDR3 nucleotides read TGTGCCAGCAGCCGCATGGGACTAAATGAGCAGTTCTTC. Protein product: CASSRMGLNEQFF.

The rearrangement joins TRBV6-2 or TRBV6-3 to TRBJ2-7; TRBD2 might be the D (5 bases). From germline, CDR1 is MNHEY and CDR2 SVGEGT. V was cut by 4 bases and J by 3 bases, with 10 bases left in between. This CDR3 is built from 13 residues. Written as DNA, the CDR3 is TGTGCCAGCAGTTCCGGGGAATACTACGAGCAGTACTTC. It is translated as CASSSGEYYEQYF.

V gene TRBV9 combines with J gene TRBJ2-6; D gene ambiguous. The germline CDR1 and CDR2 sequences are SGDLS and YYNGEE. The CDR3 is 16 amino acids. Trimming pared 4 bases from V and 2 bases from J, leaving 13 bases between. The CDR3 region has the DNA TGTGCCAGCAGCCACCACAGAGAACCTGGGGCCAACGTCCTGACTTTC. Amino acid sequence: CASSHHREPGANVLTF.

J is TRBJ1-1 and V is TRBV19; 9 bases fit TRBD1. This CDR3 is built from 15 residues. V trimming: 8 bases; J trimming: 5 bases; junction bases outside the gene matches: 12. Germline CDR1 LNHDA, CDR2 SQIVND (reference sequence). CDR3 nucleotides: TGTGCCAGTGGCCCACAGGGGGCTGGTGTTACTGAAGCTTTCTTT. It translates to CASGPQGAGVTEAFF.

V gene TRBV7-6 combines with J gene TRBJ2-7; 10 positions match TRBD1. This CDR3 comprises 15 residues. V dropped 4 bases and J dropped 3; count of bases not matched to a gene: 6. Germline V gene lookup returns CDR1 SGHVS and CDR2 FNYEAQ. The CDR3 loop reads CASSSGQGDLYEQYF. The DNA for the CDR3 is TGTGCCAGCAGCTCAGGACAGGGGGACCTCTACGAGCAGTACTTC. Drawing the rest from reference TRBV7-6 and TRBJ2-7, the complete variable domain is GAGVSQSPRYKVTKRGQDVALRCDPISGHVSLYWYRQALGQGPEFLTYFNYEAQQDKSGLPNDRFSAERPEGSISTLTIQRTEQRDSAMYRCASSSGQGDLYEQYFGPGTRLTVT.

The genes are TRBV4-3 and TRBJ2-7; 13 bases align to TRBD2. The junction had 9 bases not matched to a gene; V was cut back by 0 bases and J by 7 bases. Germline CDR1 and CDR2: LGHNA and YSLEER. The CDR3 runs to 17 residues. The CDR3 sequence is CASSQDPRTSGSGEQYF. The CDR3, as DNA: TGCGCCAGCAGCCAAGATCCCCGGACTAGCGGGAGTGGTGAGCAGTACTTC.

The chain is built from TRBV9 and TRBJ2-1, with 10 bases matching TRBD1. CDR3 size: 17 residues. Germline loops: CDR1 SGDLS, CDR2 YYNGEE. The V segment lost 2 bases and the J segment 6 bases; nucleotides outside the gene matches: 11. Written as DNA, the CDR3 is TGTGCCAGCAGCGTCCACTCCGGGACAGGGGCAGGCAATGAGCAGTTCTTC. This sequence encodes CASSVHSGTGAGNEQFF.

The genes are TRBV11-2 and TRBJ2-5, with D possibly matching TRBD2 (6 bases). Germline V gives CDR1 SGHAT, CDR2 FQNNGV. The V end lost 1 base, the J end lost 7 bases, and 10 bases lay between the germline ends. This CDR3 has 13 amino acids. The CDR3 spells CASSLGRGWTQYF. The CDR3 coding sequence is TGTGCCAGCAGCTTAGGTCGGGGGTGGACCCAGTACTTC.

The rearrangement links TRBV3-1 (or the pseudogene TRBV3-2) to TRBJ2-7; no firm D call. Trimming removed 3 bases from V and 0 bases from J, with 18 bases in between. Germline CDR1 reads LGHDT; CDR2 reads YNNKEL (reference sequence). There are 17 residues in the CDR3. CDR3 sequence (DNA): TGTGCCAGCAGCCAGAATTTGCCGAGCCAAAGCTCCTACGAGCAGTACTTC. This encodes CASSQNLPSQSSYEQYF.

This clone has only one observation. The chain employs TRBV28 and TRBJ1-4, with D perhaps TRBD1 (5 bases). Germline CDR1 and CDR2: MDHEN and SYDVKM. The CDR3 covers 15 residues. Trimming removed 5 bases at V and 8 bases at J, with 18 bases between. In DNA, the CDR3 is TGTGCCAGCAGTCCAGCTTCAGGGTTTTTGGAAAAACTGTTTTTT. Translated: CASSPASGFLEKLFF.

This sequence joins TRBV6-1 and TRBJ2-7; 8 bases agree with TRBD1. The CDR3 runs 15 residues. The V gene end was trimmed by 0 bases and the J gene end by 3 bases; junction bases not matched to a gene: 4. CDR1 is MNHNS and CDR2 is SASEGT in the germline V gene. The CDR3: CASSEAGTGFYEQYF. The CDR3 nucleotides read TGTGCCAGCAGTGAAGCGGGGACAGGATTCTACGAGCAGTACTTC.